The present T cell receptor beta chain was sequenced within a study of cytomegalovirus exposure and HLA in healthy donors. The PCR was carried out with 60 Vbeta primers and 13 Jbeta primers. Sequencing used immunoSEQ multiplex PCR; TCRdb keeps in-frame clones, though not all of them. This sample has some 160,000 clones; around 9.6% occur once, and the top ten carry approximately 1.8%. There are 12 residues in the CDR3. V dropped 5 bases and J dropped 9; count of bases not matched to a gene: 2. Germline assignment: CDR1 SEHNR and CDR2 FQNEAQ (reference sequence). Nominally healthy donors provided the samples, though records likely missed some immune exposures. This clone has a handful of counts. The antigen is not known. Points from the study as a whole: The availability of immune exposure information extended only to CMV serostatus.

The sequenced sample was PBMCs. The TCR comes from a male donor in good health and CMV-seronegative. The rearrangement links TRBV7-9 to TRBJ2-1; 9 bases align to TRBD1. The CDR3 protein is CASSRDRVEQFF. CDR3 nucleotides: TGTGCCAGCAGCCGGGACAGGGTTGAGCAGTTCTTC.